A single sample gave rise to the 24 T cell receptor beta chains below, sequenced in a study of T cell repertoires in cytomegalovirus infection. TCRdb processed the reads anew with MiXCR; each CDR3 protein has one entry. The sample gives approximately 750,000 distinct CDR3 sequences, 35% of which show up once; more than 2.5% is in the top ten. The sequenced sample consisted of PBMCs. The source is a human donor in good health (CMV status not recorded). Some clones in this sample may be carry-over from other donors' samples.

This clonotype occurred a few times. This chain connects TRBV27 to TRBJ2-3, with 7 nucleotides matching TRBD1. CDR3 length: 16 residues. V trimming: 6 bases; J trimming: 3 bases; junction bases outside the gene matches: 12. The germline gives CDR1 MNHEY, CDR2 SMNVEV (reference sequence). CDR3 bases: TGTGCCAGCAGCTCCCCTGCCAGGGGGTTAACAGATACGCAGTATTTT. Translation gives CASSSPARGLTDTQYF.

This sequence joins TRBV27 and TRBJ2-1, with 9 bases that match TRBD1. Germline loops: CDR1 MNHEY, CDR2 SMNVEV (reference sequence). The ends lost 4 bases at V and 3 bases at J; junction bases unmatched: 10. This CDR3 region has 17 residues. The CDR3 protein is CASSSIGTGFLYNEQFF. For the CDR3, the DNA is TGTGCCAGCAGTTCTATAGGGACAGGGTTTCTCTACAATGAGCAGTTCTTC.

This clonotype was seen ten or more times. This chain links TRBV7-2 with TRBJ1-5, with a possible D match to TRBD1 (5 bases). Germline CDR1 is SGHTA and CDR2 is FQGNSA. The CDR3 spans 17 residues. Trimming shortened V by 4 bases and J by 2 bases, and 18 bases separated the two germline ends. CDR3 DNA: TGTGCCAGCAGCTCCCGGACACCCTCACCAGGCAATCAGCCCCAGCATTTT. Its protein is CASSSRTPSPGNQPQHF.

The CDR3 region has the DNA TGTGCCAGCAGTTCACTAGCAGATCTCTACAATGAGCAGTTCTTC. It codes for CASSSLADLYNEQFF. This chain connects TRBV28 to TRBJ2-1; D is perhaps TRBD2 (6 bases). The CDR3 has 15 residues. V lost 4 bases and J 3 bases, leaving 13 bases between the germline ends. Looked up from germline, CDR1 is MDHEN and CDR2 is SYDVKM.

This clonotype was observed a few times. V is TRBV24-1 and J is TRBJ2-2, with 7 bases fitting TRBD1. V was clipped by 4 bases and J by 4 bases; unmatched bases: 5. Germline CDR1 KGHDR, CDR2 SFDVKD. The length of the CDR3 is 15 residues. The CDR3 DNA follows: TGTGCCACCAGTGACCCGGGACAGAGCACCGGGGAGCTGTTTTTT. It codes for CATSDPGQSTGELFF.

The chain employs TRBV5-4 and TRBJ2-1; 12 nucleotides line up with TRBD1. Germline CDR1 is SGHNT and CDR2 is YYREEE (reference sequence). The junction had 3 bases not matched to a gene; V was cut back by 3 bases and J by 8 bases. CDR3 length equals 14 residues. The CDR3 DNA follows: TGTGCCAGCAGCTGGGACAGGGGGCCCGATGAGCAGTTCTTC. Translation gives CASSWDRGPDEQFF.

This chain joins TRBV7-3 and TRBJ2-5, with TRBD1 matching over 8 bases. This CDR3 is 13 amino acids long. The germline V gene has CDR1 SGHTA and CDR2 FQGTGA. With V trimmed by 3 bases and J by 5 bases, 2 bases remained unmatched. This chain's CDR3 is CASSFNRGETQYF. In DNA, the CDR3 is TGTGCCAGCAGCTTTAACAGGGGGGAGACCCAGTACTTC.

In its sample, this clonotype was seen a few times. The chain joins TRBV28 to TRBJ1-1; maybe TRBD1 (5 bases). Germline V gene sequence: CDR1 MDHEN, CDR2 SYDVKM. This CDR3 has 14 residues. Deletions cut 2 bases from V and 8 bases from J, with 15 bases between. Here the CDR3 DNA reads TGTGCCAGCAGTTTAAGGTTATGGGGGACCGAAGCTTTCTTT. Its protein is CASSLRLWGTEAFF.

The rearrangement uses TRBV6-6 and TRBJ1-2; D remains ambiguous. CDR1 MNHNY and CDR2 SVGAGI come from the germline V gene (reference sequence). The CDR3 is made up of 14 amino acids. Trimming pared 10 bases from V and 2 bases from J, leaving 17 bases between. CDR3 sequence: CAIPNEQKNYGYTF. The CDR3 DNA reads TGTGCCATCCCAAACGAACAGAAGAACTATGGCTACACCTTC.

The table lists this clonotype with a few counts. This chain links TRBV15 with TRBJ2-5; D unclear. In germline, CDR1 is LNHNV, CDR2 YYDKDF (reference sequence). Trimming stripped 0 bases from V and 5 bases from J, with 1 base between. The CDR3 has 11 amino acids. CDR3 DNA sequence: TGTGCCACCAGCAGAGATGAGACCCAGTACTTC. It encodes CATSRDETQYF.

In its sample, this clonotype was seen a few times. The junction and the germline gene differ at one end; a read error may be behind it. The genes are TRBV5-3 and TRBJ2-2; no firm D call. TRBV5-3 is reported as an ORF; its role is uncertain. This CDR3 comprises 15 residues. CDR3 sequence reads: CASSSKNHNTGELFF. CDR3 in DNA: TGTGCCAGCAGCTCGAAGAACCACAACACCGGGGAGCTGTTTTTT.

This clonotype appeared a few times. The chain recombines TRBV12-3 or TRBV12-4 with TRBJ1-5, with D maybe TRBD1 (6 bases). The CDR3 length is 17 residues. V shed 3 bases and J shed 1 base, with 16 bases lying between them. Here the CDR3 reads CASSFLLGGRSNQPQHF. The CDR3 coding sequence is TGTGCCAGCAGTTTCCTTTTAGGGGGTAGGAGCAATCAGCCCCAGCATTTT.

The V and J genes are TRBV29-1 and TRBJ2-2; 9 positions agree with TRBD2. The CDR3 runs to 14 residues. CDR1 and CDR2 from the germline V gene are SQVTM and ANQGSEA. The junction had 3 bases not matched to a gene; V was cut back by 5 bases and J by 2 bases. In DNA, the CDR3 is TGCAGCGTTCCTAGCGGGAAAAACACCGGGGAGCTGTTTTTT. It yields the protein CSVPSGKNTGELFF.

This clonotype was detected a few times. The chain carries TRBV24-1 and TRBJ2-1, with 16 bases matching TRBD2. Germline loops: CDR1 KGHDR, CDR2 SFDVKD. There are 18 residues in the CDR3. The V segment lost 4 bases and the J segment 8 bases; nucleotides outside the gene matches: 10. The CDR3 DNA is TGTGCCACCAGTGAGGCGGGACTAGCGGGAGGGCCGGATGATGAGCAGTTCTTC. Amino acids: CATSEAGLAGGPDDEQFF.

CDR3 bases: TGTGCCAGCAGCCTGGGACACCGCTATGGCTACACCTTC. As protein: CASSLGHRYGYTF. The chain recombines TRBV11-1 with TRBJ1-2; perhaps TRBD1 as D (6 bases). CDR3 length: 13 residues. V shed 5 bases and J shed 4 bases, with 11 bases lying between them. Germline loops: CDR1 SGHAT, CDR2 FQDESV (reference sequence).

This clonotype was picked up a small number of times. The chain couples TRBV6-1 to TRBJ1-4; D is uncertain. V was pared by 4 bases and J by 8 bases, with 11 bases between. This CDR3 is 13 amino acids long. Germline loops: CDR1 MNHNS, CDR2 SASEGT. The CDR3 nucleotides are TGTGCCAGCAGTGGCAGGACTCGGGAAAAACTGTTTTTT. Translated: CASSGRTREKLFF.

The table lists this clonotype with a few counts. The rearrangement joins TRBV6-6 to TRBJ1-1; 9 bases line up with TRBD1. The CDR3 is 15 residues long. Trimming at V came to 5 bases and at J to 5 bases, leaving 9 bases not matched to a gene. CDR1 and CDR2 (germline): MNHNY, SVGAGI (reference sequence). CDR3 coding DNA: TGTGCCAGCAGTGCACAGGGGGCGGCGGTTACTGAAGCTTTCTTT. Its translation is CASSAQGAAVTEAFF.

J is TRBJ1-6 and V is TRBV7-8; the D is unclear. The germline V and J ends were trimmed by 2 bases and 0 bases, with 14 bases remaining between them. The CDR3 is made up of 18 amino acids. Germline-derived CDR1 and CDR2 are SGHVS and FQNEAQ. CDR3 nucleotides: TGTGCCAGCAGCTTATTGGAAGTAACCAACTCCTATAATTCACCCCTCCACTTT. This sequence encodes CASSLLEVTNSYNSPLHF.

The chain combines TRBV27 with TRBJ2-2; TRBD1 agrees at 7 bases. J gave up 2 bases and V 4 bases, and 7 bases lay outside the gene matches. Germline loops: CDR1 MNHEY, CDR2 SMNVEV (reference sequence). The CDR3 is made up of 16 amino acids. The CDR3 reads CASSYYRDRNTGELFF. CDR3 nucleotide sequence: TGTGCCAGCAGTTACTACCGGGACAGAAACACCGGGGAGCTGTTTTTT.

The CDR3 DNA follows: TGTGCCAGCGAGCGGCTAGCGGGAGTGGGGCAGTACTTC. This encodes CASERLAGVGQYF. This chain connects TRBV7-2 to TRBJ2-7; 10 nucleotides align to TRBD2. The CDR3 covers 13 residues. CDR1 SGHTA and CDR2 FQGNSA come from the germline V gene. Unmatched junction bases numbered 10, after V lost 8 bases and J lost 9 bases. Based on the CDR3 plus reference TRBV7-2 and TRBJ2-7, the full variable domain is GAGVSQSPSNKVTEKGKDVELRCDPISGHTALYWYRQSLGQGLEFLIYFQGNSAPDKSGLPSDRFSAERTGGSVSTLTIQRTQQEDSAVYLCASERLAGVGQYFGPGTRLTVT.

V is TRBV7-2 and J is TRBJ1-4; 9 bases map to TRBD1. J gave up 2 bases and V 5 bases, and 6 bases lay outside the gene matches. This CDR3 has 16 residues. Looked up from germline, CDR1 is SGHTA and CDR2 is FQGNSA. CDR3 sequence: CASSRDRVATNEKLFF. CDR3 bases: TGTGCCAGCAGCCGGGACAGGGTGGCGACTAATGAAAAACTGTTTTTT. Filled out from reference TRBV7-2 and TRBJ1-4, the complete variable domain reads GAGVSQSPSNKVTEKGKDVELRCDPISGHTALYWYRQSLGQGLEFLIYFQGNSAPDKSGLPSDRFSAERTGGSVSTLTIQRTQQEDSAVYLCASSRDRVATNEKLFFGSGTQLSVL.

This clonotype has a handful of counts. This chain joins TRBV6-2 or TRBV6-3 and TRBJ1-1; D gene uncertain. There are 15 residues in the CDR3. Germline values: CDR1 MNHEY, CDR2 SVGEGT. The ends were cut back, 0 bases at V and 4 bases at J, with 12 bases in the middle. The CDR3 reads CASSYSPETGTEAFF. The CDR3 DNA follows: TGTGCCAGCAGTTACTCGCCGGAGACCGGCACTGAAGCTTTCTTT.

The rearrangement uses TRBV7-2 and TRBJ2-7, with a possible D match to TRBD1 (5 bases). Trimming removed 2 bases at V and 0 bases at J, with 14 bases between. The CDR3 consists of 16 residues. Looked up from germline, CDR1 is SGHTA and CDR2 is FQGNSA. Here the CDR3 reads CASSLIGVQDSYEQYF. The CDR3 DNA follows: TGTGCCAGCAGCTTAATAGGGGTACAGGACTCCTACGAGCAGTACTTC.

This clonotype was seen many times. The chain combines TRBV7-8 with TRBJ1-5; possible D gene TRBD1, 5 bases. V dropped 1 base and J dropped 3 bases, with 10 bases sitting between them. Looked up from germline, CDR1 is SGHVS and CDR2 is FQNEAQ. The CDR3 sequence is 15 residues long. The chain's CDR3 is CASSLVAGNNQPQHF. CDR3 sequence (DNA): TGTGCCAGCAGCTTAGTCGCAGGGAACAATCAGCCCCAGCATTTT.